This T cell receptor (beta chain) was sequenced in a study of OX40 agonist ivuxolimab in advanced cancers. Across the whole study: Treatment of patients was with ivuxolimab, an agonistic anti-OX40 (CD134) antibody. Therapy given before enrollment (anti-PD-1, anti-PD-L1 or anti-CTLA-4) was allowed, and 30% to 50% had some. Patient treatment consisted of intravenous ivuxolimab administration every 2 weeks at 0.01 to 10 mg/kg.

J was trimmed by 9 bases and V by 1 base; bases with no gene match: 7. Germline CDR1 SGHTA, CDR2 FQGNSA. This CDR3 region has 15 residues. This clone came up once. Antigen: not known. This table comes from immunoSEQ multiplex PCR, and its TCRdb copy is limited to in-frame clones, with some not included. This table holds 50,000 to 65,000 clones, around 82% found once. General observations from the study: Near-lowest levels of clonal expansion characterized partial responders at 0.1-3.0 mg/kg.

The source was CD4+ or CD8+ T cells sorted from blood, collected in a trial of the OX40 agonist ivuxolimab. This receptor was taken from an adult with an advanced solid tumor such as melanoma, head and neck, liver or kidney cancer. The chain employs TRBV7-2 and TRBJ2-1; 9 bases map to TRBD2. The CDR3 loop is CASSLDSRGGTEQFF. The CDR3 nucleotides read TGTGCCAGCAGCTTAGATTCGCGGGGGGGCACTGAGCAGTTCTTC. Using reference TRBV7-2 and TRBJ2-1 for the parts outside the CDR3, the full variable domain is GAGVSQSPSNKVTEKGKDVELRCDPISGHTALYWYRQSLGQGLEFLIYFQGNSAPDKSGLPSDRFSAERTGGSVSTLTIQRTQQEDSAVYLCASSLDSRGGTEQFFGPGTRLTVL.